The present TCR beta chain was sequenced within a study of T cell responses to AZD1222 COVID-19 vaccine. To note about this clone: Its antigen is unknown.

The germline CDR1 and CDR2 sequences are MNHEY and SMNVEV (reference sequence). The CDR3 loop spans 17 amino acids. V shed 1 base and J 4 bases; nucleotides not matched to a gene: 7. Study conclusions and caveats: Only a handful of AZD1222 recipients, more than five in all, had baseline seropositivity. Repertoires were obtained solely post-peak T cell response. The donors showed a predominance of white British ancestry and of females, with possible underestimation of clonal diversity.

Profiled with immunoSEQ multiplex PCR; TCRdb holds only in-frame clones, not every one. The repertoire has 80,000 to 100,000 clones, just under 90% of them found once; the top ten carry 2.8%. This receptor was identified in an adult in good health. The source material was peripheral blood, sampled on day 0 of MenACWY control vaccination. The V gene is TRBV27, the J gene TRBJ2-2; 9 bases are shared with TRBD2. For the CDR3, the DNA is TGTGCCAGCAGTTTATTGAGGCTAGCGGGGACCACCGGGGAGCTGTTTTTT. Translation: CASSLLRLAGTTGELFF.